This T cell receptor beta chain was recovered during a study of graft-versus-host responses after intestinal transplantation. Study-wide context: For approximately 3 years after anti-thymocyte globulin induction, all recipients took tacrolimus and steroids.

Profiling relied on immunoSEQ multiplex PCR, and the TCRdb table lists in-frame clones only, not all of them. Among some 130,000 clones listed, approximately 95% were seen once. Findings of the study overall: Circulating GvH clones peaking coincided with falling HvG clones soon after transplant.

This clone was recorded a few times. The target antigen is unknown. Germline CDR1 and CDR2: ENHRY and SYGVKD. V lost 6 bases and J lost 3; bases outside the gene matches: 13. The length of the CDR3 is 17 residues. The chain links TRBV10-3 to TRBJ1-3; 8 bases are a match to TRBD1. Sequenced here: unstimulated CD8+ T cells sorted from spleen or lymph node cells, sampled before intestinal transplant. The TCR sequence derives from a human donor who received an intestinal transplant. This chain's CDR3 is CAISSTQAGGGGNTIYF. The CDR3 DNA sequence: TGTGCCATCAGCTCCACACAAGCAGGGGGCGGTGGAAACACCATATATTTT.